The 8 T cell receptor beta chains reported below all come from one sample, sequenced in a study of Ad26.COV2.S vaccination and SARS-CoV-2 variants. Here immunoSEQ multiplex PCR was the method, and the copy in TCRdb shows in-frame clones only, minus some. The sample includes about 350,000 clones, approximately 90% of them seen just once. The treatment: about 20 received Ad26.COV2.S at low or high dose, single or two shots; roughly five received placebo; per-sample allocation not given. Specimen acquisition occurred on day 63 following the initial vaccine or placebo injection. The specimen was peripheral blood, collected in a trial of Ad26.COV2.S vaccine versus placebo. The receptors come from a person between 18 and 60 years old who received the Ad26.COV2.S COVID-19 vaccine or a placebo.

This chain's CDR3 is CASSISGTGGDSPLHF. The CDR3 bases are TGCGCCAGCAGCATCTCCGGGACAGGGGGGGATTCACCCCTCCACTTT. V usage is TRBV5-1 and J usage is TRBJ1-6; 11 nucleotides line up with TRBD1. There are 16 residues in the CDR3. The J segment lost 8 bases and the V segment lost 4 bases, leaving 8 bases of the junction unmatched. Germline lookup yields CDR1 SGHRS and CDR2 YFSETQ.

The chain joins TRBV5-1 to TRBJ1-1; weak D call: TRBD1 (5 bases). The CDR3 is made up of 13 amino acids. V was cut by 0 bases and J by 4 bases, with 7 bases left in between. Germline V gene sequence: CDR1 SGHRS, CDR2 YFSETQ. CDR3 sequence: CASSLDGGTEAFF. CDR3 coding DNA: TGCGCCAGCAGCTTGGATGGGGGCACTGAAGCTTTCTTT.

The CDR3 nucleotides read TGTGCCAGCAGCTTAGAAGGGAACACCGGGGAGCTGTTTTTT. Translating it yields CASSLEGNTGELFF. V gene TRBV5-4 combines with J gene TRBJ2-2; D is uncertain. The CDR3 loop spans 14 amino acids. V was shortened by 2 bases and J by 1 base, with 6 bases between the two germline ends. Looked up from germline, CDR1 is SGHNT and CDR2 is YYREEE (reference sequence).

This chain uses TRBV5-1 with TRBJ2-7; 8 positions agree with TRBD2. After removal of 4 bases from V and 2 bases from J, the junction contained 8 bases not matched to a gene. CDR1 SGHRS and CDR2 YFSETQ come from the germline V gene. The CDR3 totals 15 residues. CDR3 DNA sequence: TGCGCCAGCAGCGTCGCGGCGGGGGGAACCTACGAGCAGTACTTC. It translates to CASSVAAGGTYEQYF.

The gene calls are TRBV30 and TRBJ1-3, with 9 bases aligning to TRBD1. CDR1 is GTSNPN and CDR2 is SVGIG in the germline V gene (reference sequence). This CDR3 is built from 15 residues. Trimming removed 5 bases from V and 4 bases from J; junction bases left unmatched: 9. CDR3 sequence: CAWRKWDRAGNTIYF. CDR3 DNA: TGTGCCTGGCGCAAATGGGACAGGGCCGGAAACACCATATATTTT.

This sequence joins TRBV10-3 and TRBJ2-7, with D possibly being TRBD1 (6 bases). Germline CDR1 and CDR2: ENHRY and SYGVKD. V was shortened by 11 bases and J by 5 bases, with 13 bases between the two germline ends. The CDR3 covers 11 residues. This CDR3 reads CASSTGNEQYF. The DNA of the CDR3 is TGTGCCTCGTCGACAGGCAACGAGCAGTACTTC.

The genes are TRBV9 and TRBJ2-7; 8 bases are shared with TRBD1. V was clipped by 0 bases and J by 1 base; unmatched bases: 6. Germline V gene lookup returns CDR1 SGDLS and CDR2 YYNGEE. The CDR3 sequence is 16 residues long. This chain's CDR3 is CASSVGSGQGSYEQYF. CDR3 sequence (DNA): TGTGCCAGCAGCGTAGGTAGTGGACAGGGATCCTACGAGCAGTACTTC.

V and J are TRBV4-3 and TRBJ2-1; 9 bases map to TRBD1. This CDR3 is 14 amino acids long. The germline V gene has CDR1 LGHNA and CDR2 YSLEER. The V segment lost 4 bases and the J segment 6 bases; nucleotides outside the gene matches: 4. The CDR3 here is CASSPYRGPNEQFF. Here the CDR3 DNA reads TGCGCCAGCAGCCCTTACAGGGGGCCCAATGAGCAGTTCTTC.